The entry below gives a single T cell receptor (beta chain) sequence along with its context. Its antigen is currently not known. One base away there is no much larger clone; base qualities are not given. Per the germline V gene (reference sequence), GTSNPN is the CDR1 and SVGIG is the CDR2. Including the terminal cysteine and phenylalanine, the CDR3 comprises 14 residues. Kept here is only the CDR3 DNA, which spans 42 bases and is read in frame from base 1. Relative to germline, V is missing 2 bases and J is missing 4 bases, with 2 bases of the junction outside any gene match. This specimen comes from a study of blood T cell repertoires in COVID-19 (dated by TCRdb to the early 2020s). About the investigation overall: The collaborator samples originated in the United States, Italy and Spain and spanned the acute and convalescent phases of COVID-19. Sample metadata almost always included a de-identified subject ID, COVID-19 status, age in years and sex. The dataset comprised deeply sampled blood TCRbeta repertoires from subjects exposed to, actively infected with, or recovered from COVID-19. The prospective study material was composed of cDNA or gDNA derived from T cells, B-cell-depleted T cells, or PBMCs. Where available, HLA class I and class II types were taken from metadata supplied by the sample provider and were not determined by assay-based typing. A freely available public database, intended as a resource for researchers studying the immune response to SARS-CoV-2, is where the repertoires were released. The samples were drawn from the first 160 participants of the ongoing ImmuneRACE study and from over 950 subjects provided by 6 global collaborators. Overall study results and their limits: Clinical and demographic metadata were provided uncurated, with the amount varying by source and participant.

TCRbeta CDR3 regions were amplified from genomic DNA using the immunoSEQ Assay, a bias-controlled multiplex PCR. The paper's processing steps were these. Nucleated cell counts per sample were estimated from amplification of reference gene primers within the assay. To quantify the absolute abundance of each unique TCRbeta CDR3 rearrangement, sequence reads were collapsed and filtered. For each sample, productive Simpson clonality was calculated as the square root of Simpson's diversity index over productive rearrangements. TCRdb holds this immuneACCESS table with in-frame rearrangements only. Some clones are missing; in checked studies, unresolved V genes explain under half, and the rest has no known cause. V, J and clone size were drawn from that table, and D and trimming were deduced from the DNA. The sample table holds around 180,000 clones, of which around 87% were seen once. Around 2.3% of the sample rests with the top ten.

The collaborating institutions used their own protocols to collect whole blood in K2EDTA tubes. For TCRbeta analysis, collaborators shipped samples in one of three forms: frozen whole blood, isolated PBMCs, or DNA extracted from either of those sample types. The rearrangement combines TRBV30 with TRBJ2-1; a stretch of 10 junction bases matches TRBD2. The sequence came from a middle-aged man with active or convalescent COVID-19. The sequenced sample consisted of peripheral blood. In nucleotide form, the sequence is TGTGCCTGGAGTACTAGCGGGGATTACAATGAGCAGTTCTTC. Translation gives CAWSTSGDYNEQFF.